This paragraph reports one T cell receptor (beta chain). Germline CDR1 and CDR2: MDHEN and SYDVKM. The CDR3 covers 15 residues. Trimming took 8 bases from V and 7 from J; bases not matched to a gene: 10. This entry belongs to a study of blood T cell repertoires in COVID-19. Study context: Collection of acute and convalescent COVID-19 samples took place in the United States, Italy and Spain. In each case, the material was cDNA or gDNA derived from T cells, B-cell-depleted T cells, or PBMCs.

In the original workflow: It was from reference gene primer amplification that nucleated cell counts were estimated. TCRdb's table, derived via immunoSEQ multiplex PCR, lists solely in-frame clones and lacks some. V and J calls and clone size are as listed in that table; D and trimming were resolved from the DNA. Found here are tens of thousands of clones, roughly 82% of them singletons; the top ten hold roughly 20%. Sequenced: peripheral blood. The chain links TRBV28 to TRBJ1-6; 8 bases fit TRBD1. This clonotype was sampled from a woman of 80 years or more with active or convalescent COVID-19. CDR3: CASGTGLPLNSPLHF. CDR3 coding DNA: TGTGCCAGCGGGACAGGCCTACCCCTGAATTCACCCCTCCACTTT. Using reference TRBV28 and TRBJ1-6 for the parts outside the CDR3, the full variable domain is DVKVTQSSRYLVKRTGEKVFLECVQDMDHENMFWYRQDPGLGLRLIYFSYDVKMKEKGDIPEGYSVSREKKERFSLILESASTNQTSMYLCASGTGLPLNSPLHFGNGTRLTVT.